This T cell receptor (beta chain) was sequenced for a study of blood T cells in healthy people across ages. Whole-study results and caveats: Naive T cell percentage strongly correlated with TCR beta diversity.

This clonotype was seen more than once but under ten times. The antigen remains unidentified. The authors ran a second PCR of about 6 to 11 cycles using a sample-barcoded 5' primer and a J-beta primer mix. Any given sample supplied a minimum of 2.5 million CDR3-containing paired-end reads. TCRdb analysed the 5' RACE reads with MiXCR anew, one entry per CDR3 protein. The table includes approximately 810,000 distinct CDR3 sequences, around 36% detected once. This CDR3 has 16 residues. After removal of 1 base from V and 4 bases from J, the junction contained 9 bases not matched to a gene. Donors each provided roughly 9.6 milliliters of peripheral blood.

The genes are TRBV12-3 or TRBV12-4 and TRBJ1-2; 7 nucleotides line up with TRBD1. This sequence originates from a man aged 18 to 29 in good health. Sequencing was performed on blood. CDR3 region: CASSLGTGMGSYGYTF. CDR3 sequence (DNA): TGTGCCAGCAGTTTAGGGACAGGAATGGGCAGCTATGGCTACACCTTC.